These T cell receptor beta chains were read from a single sample in a study of PD-1 blockade in classical Hodgkin lymphoma. Sequencing was performed with immunoSEQ multiplex PCR; in TCRdb, only in-frame clones are kept and a portion is missing. This table has just under 20,000 clones, under 80% appearing once. The starting material was peripheral blood mononuclear cells (PBMCs), obtained before the fourth cycle of nivolumab. The receptors here all came from a human donor with classical Hodgkin lymphoma. Each CDR3 is given with its conserved first and last residue. A D gene is named only where the DNA matches it firmly. Only part of the rows carry a size: once, few, many, or a class if the clone is expanded.

TRBV7-2	NA	NA	TRBJ2-7	TGTGCCAGCAGCCCCATGCTCGCGTTTGGCCAAGCCCCGTACTTC	CASSPMLAFGQAPYF
TRBV15	NA	TRBD1	TRBJ2-5	TGTGCCACCAGCAGAAAAAGGACAGGGCCGGGAGAGACCCAGTACTTC	CATSRKRTGPGETQYF
TRBV19	once	NA	TRBJ2-2	TGTGCCAGTAGTATCCGGGGAGCCGGGGAGCTGTTTTTT	CASSIRGAGELFF
TRBV9	NA	NA	TRBJ2-1	TGTGCCAGCAGCGTATTGGACTCCTACAATGAGCAGTTCTTC	CASSVLDSYNEQFF
TRBV11-2	NA	TRBD2	TRBJ2-3	TGTGCCAGCAGCTTAAGACTAGCGGGGGCAGGGGATACGCAGTATTTT	CASSLRLAGAGDTQYF
TRBV19	NA	NA	TRBJ1-3	TGTGCCAGTAGTATCCTTGAGGGAAACACCATATATTTT	CASSILEGNTIYF
TRBV28	NA	TRBD1	TRBJ2-7	TGTGCCAGCAGTCCCCTAAAAGATGGGACAGTCCACCTAACATACGAGCAGTACTTC	CASSPLKDGTVHLTYEQYF
TRBV10-3	NA	TRBD1	TRBJ1-3	TGTGCCATCAGTGTTGGGGACAGGGGGCAATCTGGAAACACCATATATTTT	CAISVGDRGQSGNTIYF
TRBV27	NA	NA	TRBJ1-2	TGTGCCAGCAGTTTGGTTTCAGGAACCTCTTATGGCTACACCTTC	CASSLVSGTSYGYTF
TRBV7-2	NA	NA	TRBJ1-2	TGTGCCAGCAGCCCTGAAAACAGGGTTGGAGATGGCTACACCTTC	CASSPENRVGDGYTF
TRBV28	NA	TRBD1	TRBJ1-1	TGTGCCAGCAGAAGGACAGGGCTCAGCACTGAAGCTTTCTTT	CASRRTGLSTEAFF
TRBV14	NA	NA	TRBJ1-2	TGTGCCAGCAGCCAAGCACAGGCGTCCCCTTATGGCTACACCTTC	CASSQAQASPYGYTF
TRBV2	NA	TRBD1	TRBJ2-3	TGTGCCAGCAAATCCGGGACAGGGGTTCGAGATACGCAATATTTT	CASKSGTGVRDTQYF
TRBV29-1	NA	TRBD1	TRBJ2-3	TGCAGCGTTGACCAGGGGGCAAGCACAGATACGCAGTATTTT	CSVDQGASTDTQYF
TRBV20-1	NA	NA	TRBJ2-1	TGCAGTACCGGCGGGATTGAGCAGTTCTTC	CSTGGIEQFF
TRBV5-6	NA	NA	TRBJ1-3	TGTGCCAGCAGCTTGGGACGGCTCTCTGGAAACACCATATATTTT	CASSLGRLSGNTIYF
TRBV4-3	NA	TRBD2	TRBJ2-1	TGCGCCAGCAGCCAGAGGACTAGCGGGAGGTTATACAATGAGCAGTTCTTC	CASSQRTSGRLYNEQFF
TRBV7-9	NA	TRBD1	TRBJ1-1	TGTGCCAGCAGCTTAGGGACAGGGATTTACCGGAACACTGAAGCTTTCTTT	CASSLGTGIYRNTEAFF
TRBV7-2	once	TRBD1	TRBJ2-1	TGTGCCAGCAGCGAAGACAGGGGTTCATACAATGAGCAGTTCTTC	CASSEDRGSYNEQFF
TRBV11-2	NA	TRBD2	TRBJ2-1	TGTGCCAGCAGCTTTAGCGGGGGATGGGAGCAGTTCTTC	CASSFSGGWEQFF
TRBV5-4	NA	NA	TRBJ2-5	TGTGCCAGCAGCTTTACGGGGGGCCCTGAGACCCAGTACTTC	CASSFTGGPETQYF
TRBV7-8	NA	NA	TRBJ1-1	TGTGCCAGCAGCTACAAGATAATGAACACTGAAGCTTTCTTT	CASSYKIMNTEAFF
TRBV19	NA	NA	TRBJ1-6	TGTGCCAGTAGTTTCCTCGGCGGTAATTCACCCCTCCACTTT	CASSFLGGNSPLHF
TRBV6-5	NA	NA	TRBJ1-2	TGTGCCAGCAGTTACGCCCGGGTTAGCTATGGCTACACCTTC	CASSYARVSYGYTF
TRBV30	NA	NA	TRBJ2-7	TGTGCCTGGAGTGTAGGGGCCGAGCAGTACTTC	CAWSVGAEQYF
TRBV7-8	NA	TRBD2	TRBJ2-2	TGTGCCAGCAGCTTAGGGGCGGGAGTGGGTACCGGGGAGCTGTTTTTT	CASSLGAGVGTGELFF
TRBV6-5	medium-sized	NA	TRBJ1-1	TGTGCCACCCGTCGTGGCTTGAATATAAACACTGAAGCTTTCTTT	CATRRGLNINTEAFF
TRBV27	NA	TRBD1	TRBJ1-5	TGTGCCAGCAGTTTAAAGCAGGGGGCTTATCAGCCCCAGCATTTT	CASSLKQGAYQPQHF
TRBV20-1	NA	NA	TRBJ2-7	TGCAGTGCTCAACAGGGCTACGAGCAGTACTTC	CSAQQGYEQYF
TRBV27	NA	NA	TRBJ2-7	TGTGCCAGCAGCTTAGGGGTAAGGCGCGACTACGAGCAGTACTTC	CASSLGVRRDYEQYF
TRBV19	NA	NA	TRBJ1-2	TGTGCCAGTAGTATTGGGAATGGCTACACCTTC	CASSIGNGYTF
TRBV7-3	NA	NA	TRBJ2-1	TGTGCCAGCAGCCTTGGCGGGCGGAACAATGAGCAGTTCTTC	CASSLGGRNNEQFF
TRBV10-3	once	TRBD2	TRBJ2-5	TGTGCCATCAGTGAGCCGGGACTAGCGGGACCCGCTGCGGAGACCCAGTACTTC	CAISEPGLAGPAAETQYF
TRBV5-6	NA	TRBD2	TRBJ2-7	TGTACCAGCAGCTTGGGAGGGGACTCCTACGAGCAGTACTTC	CTSSLGGDSYEQYF
TRBV6-1	NA	NA	TRBJ2-1	TGTGCCAGCAGCTTAATGAAGGAGGGTAAGCAGTTCTTC	CASSLMKEGKQFF
TRBV6-4	NA	TRBD1	TRBJ1-1	TGTGCCAGCAGCGAGGACAGGTTTGGTGAAGCTTTCTTT	CASSEDRFGEAFF
TRBV19	NA	NA	TRBJ1-1	TGTGCCAGTAAAAATGGGGGGACTTTGAACACTGAAGCTTTCTTT	CASKNGGTLNTEAFF
TRBV28	NA	NA	TRBJ2-1	TGTGCCAGCAGTTTTCTCCACTCCTACAATGAGCAGTTCTTC	CASSFLHSYNEQFF
TRBV28	NA	NA	TRBJ1-6	TGTGCCAGCAGTTCCCCGAGAGGGCTGGGTTCACCCCTCCACTTT	CASSSPRGLGSPLHF
TRBV19	NA	NA	TRBJ2-4	TGTGCCAGTAGTTATCTAGGGGAAGCCAAAAACATTCAGTACTTC	CASSYLGEAKNIQYF
TRBV19	NA	NA	TRBJ2-7	TGTGCCAGTAGTACCCTGGGGGGATACGAGCAGTACTTC	CASSTLGGYEQYF
TRBV6-5	NA	NA	TRBJ1-2	TGTGCCAGCAGGACCCAGGTTTGGGATGGCTACACCTTC	CASRTQVWDGYTF
TRBV19	NA	TRBD1	TRBJ1-6	TGTGCCAGTAGTATTGTTGCAGGGGGGTCCTATAATTCACCCCTCCACTTT	CASSIVAGGSYNSPLHF
TRBV28	NA	NA	TRBJ1-5	TGTGCCAGCAGTCCCGAGCAGATGGGGGCGCATGGTCAGCCCCAGCATTTT	CASSPEQMGAHGQPQHF
TRBV18	NA	TRBD2	TRBJ2-1	TGTGCCAGCTCACCACTCCCTCCCGGGACTAGCGGCCCAAGCTCCTACAATGAGCAGTTCTTC	CASSPLPPGTSGPSSYNEQFF
TRBV7-2	NA	NA	TRBJ2-5	TGTGCCAGCAGCTTAGGATTAGACGCCCAAGGGACCCAGTACTTC	CASSLGLDAQGTQYF
TRBV5-8	NA	NA	TRBJ1-3	TGTGCCAGCAGTACTCAGGGAAACACCATATATTTT	CASSTQGNTIYF
TRBV5-1	NA	NA	TRBJ1-2	TGCGCCAGCAGCCCAGTATCAGGGAGCTTCTATGGCTACACCTTC	CASSPVSGSFYGYTF
TRBV11-2	NA	NA	TRBJ2-7	TGTGCCAGCAGCTTATTACCCCGATACGAGCAGTACTTC	CASSLLPRYEQYF
TRBV28	NA	TRBD1	TRBJ2-7	TGTGCCAGCACGACACCGGGACAGCCATCCTACGAGCAGTACTTC	CASTTPGQPSYEQYF
TRBV5-1	few	TRBD1	TRBJ1-2	TGCGCCAGCAGCTGGGACAGGGGACATGGCTACACCTTC	CASSWDRGHGYTF
TRBV7-8	NA	NA	TRBJ1-1	TGTGCCAGCAGCTTAGGAGGTAGGGGATCGGGCACTGAAGCTTTCTTT	CASSLGGRGSGTEAFF
TRBV10-3	once	NA	TRBJ2-2	TGTGCCATCAGAGGGCAGGTCGGAGACAGGAGCACCGGGGAGCTGTTTTTT	CAIRGQVGDRSTGELFF
TRBV19	medium-sized	NA	TRBJ1-5	TGTGCCAGTAGCCTACTGGACAACGGTCAGCCCCAGCATTTT	CASSLLDNGQPQHF
TRBV28	NA	NA	TRBJ1-1	TGTGCCAGCAGTTTATTGTTCGGGCAGGAGATGAACACTGAAGCTTTCTTT	CASSLLFGQEMNTEAFF
TRBV7-2	medium-sized	NA	TRBJ2-1	TGTGCCAGCAGCTCGGGGAGCCCTACAATTGAGCAGTTCTTC	CASSSGSPTIEQFF
TRBV28	NA	TRBD1	TRBJ1-1	TGTGCCAGCAGTTTATCGAACAGGGGTACTGAAGCTTTCTTT	CASSLSNRGTEAFF
TRBV7-2	once	NA	TRBJ2-7	TGTGCCAGCAGCTTAGACAGGGTCCCCTACGAGCAGTACTTC	CASSLDRVPYEQYF
TRBV7-8	NA	TRBD2	TRBJ2-1	TGTGCCAGCGTTCTAGCGGGAGGGCCTTATGAGCAGTTCTTC	CASVLAGGPYEQFF
TRBV4-3	NA	TRBD2	TRBJ2-1	TGCGCCAGCAGCCAACACAGGACTAGCGGGGGCCTCTACAATGAGCAGTTCTTC	CASSQHRTSGGLYNEQFF